The rows below give T cell receptor beta chains drawn from one sample of a study of shared clonotypes between healthy human individuals. Only in-frame clones appear in the TCRdb table, and some are missing; sequencing was by immunoSEQ multiplex PCR. The table shows approximately 120,000 clones, with approximately 70% occurring only once. The sample consisted of memory CD8+ T cells sorted from blood. The receptor source for this set is a woman in her twenties or thirties in good health. The CDR3 runs from the conserved cysteine through the conserved F or W. The D gene is left open where the match is weak. Size tells how often a clone was seen (once, few, many) or the class of an expanded clone, and some rows leave it out.

size	V	D	J	CDR3	DNA
-	TRBV19	-	TRBJ1-5	CASSIWGGGNQPQHF	TGTGCCAGTAGTATTTGGGGAGGGGGGAATCAGCCCCAGCATTTT
-	TRBV6-1	-	TRBJ2-5	CASSELSLEPRETQYF	TGTGCCAGCAGTGAACTTTCCCTAGAACCTAGGGAGACCCAGTACTTC
-	TRBV28	-	TRBJ1-3	CASRGPGLSNTIYF	TGTGCCAGCAGAGGCCCCGGACTGTCGAACACCATATATTTT
-	TRBV11-2	-	TRBJ2-7	CASSLEAVYEQYF	TGTGCCAGCAGCTTAGAGGCCGTGTACGAGCAGTACTTC
-	TRBV4-1	TRBD2	TRBJ2-1	CASLGASGSGAHNEQFF	TGCGCCAGCCTTGGGGCTAGCGGGAGTGGTGCCCACAATGAGCAGTTCTTC
-	TRBV19	-	TRBJ1-1	CASRIRGSGTEAFF	TGTGCCAGTAGAATAAGGGGGAGTGGGACTGAAGCTTTCTTT
few	TRBV29-1	TRBD1	TRBJ1-2	CSVGQGGSEYGYTF	TGCAGCGTTGGACAGGGGGGTTCGGAATATGGCTACACCTTC
-	TRBV27	TRBD1	TRBJ1-4	CASSPGTGNEKLFF	TGTGCCAGCAGCCCCGGGACAGGGAATGAAAAACTGTTTTTT
-	TRBV7-8	-	TRBJ2-3	CASSLAITADTQYF	TGTGCCAGCAGCTTAGCAATCACCGCAGATACGCAGTATTTT
-	TRBV5-1	TRBD1	TRBJ1-1	CASSLGDRVQTEAFF	TGCGCCAGCAGCTTGGGGGACAGGGTCCAAACTGAAGCTTTCTTT
-	TRBV28	-	TRBJ2-7	CASSIPQGQTYEQYF	TGTGCCAGCAGCATCCCACAGGGACAAACCTACGAGCAGTACTTC
-	TRBV6-4	TRBD2	TRBJ2-3	CASSDSASGTTDTQYF	TGTGCCAGCAGTGACTCGGCTAGCGGCACCACAGATACGCAGTATTTT
few	TRBV2	TRBD2	TRBJ2-7	CASSGRTSGSYEQYF	TGTGCCAGCAGTGGTCGGACTAGCGGGAGTTACGAGCAGTACTTC
-	TRBV6-1	-	TRBJ1-4	CASSLGPRTEKLFF	TGTGCCAGCAGTTTAGGCCCCCGGACTGAAAAACTGTTTTTT